The sequence of this TCR beta chain was determined in a study of technical replicates of blood from a few donors. This CDR3 region has 14 residues. Germline V gene lookup returns CDR1 SEHNR and CDR2 FQNEAQ (reference sequence). Trimming cost V 0 bases and J 6 bases, with 9 bases left between them. Method: immunoSEQ multiplex PCR; TCRdb's copy keeps in-frame clones and lacks some. The sample lists fewer than 85,000 clones, more than 90% occurring once. Sequencing input: T cells isolated from PBMCs. The V gene is TRBV7-9, the J gene TRBJ2-4; TRBD1 might be the D (6 bases). The origin of this receptor is a human donor in good health. DNA of the CDR3: TGTGCCAGCAGCTTAGCTACAGGGACAAACATTCAGTACTTC. Protein: CASSLATGTNIQYF.